This T cell receptor beta chain derives from a study of cytomegalovirus exposure and HLA in healthy donors. Whole-study results and caveats: In an earlier analysis, most TCR beta V segments were productive about 87% or about 30% of the time. Some TCR beta chains (around 180 of them) were listed as cytomegalovirus-associated. Per published accounts, TCR beta sequences correctly predicted the HLA-A and HLA-B alleles of most subjects. Later work found most CMV-associated TCR beta chains apparently HLA-restricted.

This clone was counted between two and nine times. The antigen remains unidentified. The PCR was carried out with 60 Vbeta primers and 13 Jbeta primers. Libraries were prepared by immunoSEQ multiplex PCR; TCRdb keeps only in-frame clonotypes and omits some of them. Counted here are more than 100,000 clones, 15% occurring once; the ten biggest clones make up roughly 2%. Germline values: CDR1 MNHEY, CDR2 SMNVEV (reference sequence). The CDR3 covers 17 residues. After removal of 0 bases from V and 0 bases from J, the junction contained 3 bases not matched to a gene. The receptor's source is a young woman in good health and CMV-seronegative. This chain joins TRBV27 and TRBJ2-2; 8 positions match TRBD1. The sample was PBMCs. CDR3 sequence (DNA): TGTGCCAGCAGTTTATCCCCGGGACAGGCGAACACCGGGGAGCTGTTTTTT. It codes for CASSLSPGQANTGELFF.